This entry describes one T cell receptor beta chain. The target of this receptor is not known. Qualities for individual bases were not recorded, and no much larger clone is one base off. This sample is drawn from a study of tumor-infiltrating lymphocytes in glioblastoma multiforme (dated by TCRdb to about 2017). Turning to the overall study: The study tested whether intratumoral genomic heterogeneity fosters TIL diversity by jointly investigating somatic mutations, TIL diversity and immune response activity. The investigation overall reported the following: Generalizability was limited because only one glioblastoma patient was included in the TCR and somatic mutation analysis. The authors noted that sorting T cells into functional subsets, which was not done in the study, would be a future improvement. RNA-based TCR sequencing may distort clone frequencies because T cells carry unequal numbers of TCR transcripts.

The AllPrep DNA/RNA mini kit was used to purify genomic DNA and total RNA at the same time from each of the approximately nine tumor samples. Every RNA sample had an RNA integrity number above 6.5 and an OD 260/280 ratio above 1.9. TCRB libraries were built from RNA via three nested multiplex PCR rounds using a modified ARM-PCR protocol with multiple V-beta primers and a C-beta primer. ProtoScript II Reverse Transcriptase and a C-beta primer were used to synthesize TCRB-specific cDNA from 0.4 to 0.6 ug total RNA. No unique molecular identifiers were described for the TCRB libraries. The third PCR added barcodes and adapters over around 24 cycles with Deep VentR (exo-) polymerase, followed by gel purification of 250-500 bp bands. TCRB libraries were sequenced with 250 bp paired-end reads on an Illumina HiSeq 2500. The paper's data handling went like this. Reads were cleaned with Trimmomatic, merged with FLASH, assigned V, D and J segments with MiGEC, and analyzed with VDJtools. The Shannon-Wiener diversity index, calculated using VDJtools, was used to quantify repertoire diversity. The public reads were quality trimmed at Q25 with fastp and then assembled into clones with MiXCR by TCRdb, keeping productive beta chains. Duplicate CDR3 protein sequences are folded into a single record with the most common DNA and genes. TCRdb's processing, not the authors', yielded these V and J calls. For this sample the table gives around 30,000 distinct CDR3 sequences, of which more than 55% were detected only once. The top ten hold around a third of the sample.

The cysteine opens and the phenylalanine closes a CDR3 of 11 amino acids. Kept here is only the CDR3 DNA, which spans 33 bases and is read in frame from base 1. Sequences SQVTM (CDR1) and ANQGSEA (CDR2) are obtained from the germline V gene. The sequenced sample was brain tumor tissue. The sequence joins TRBV29-1 to TRBJ1-1; a confident D gene designation cannot be given. The sequence was obtained from a male donor with glioblastoma. The sequenced DNA: TGCAACGCCGGCAAGAACACTGAAGCTTTCTTT. The resulting protein is CNAGKNTEAFF.